One sample yielded the 30 T cell receptor beta chains listed below, sequenced in a study of cytotoxic CD8 clonotypes in ibrutinib-treated CLL. Clones were read by immunoSEQ multiplex PCR, and TCRdb kept only the in-frame ones, dropping some. The sample gives over 100,000 clones, over 75% of which show up once; roughly 1.9% is in the top ten. Sequencing used PBMCs, obtained after 24 months of ibrutinib treatment. The receptors shown here come from a human donor with chronic lymphocytic leukemia.

V gene TRBV19 combines with J gene TRBJ1-1, with unresolved D. The V end was cut by 7 bases, the J end by 3 bases, with 15 bases between. In germline, CDR1 is LNHDA, CDR2 SQIVND (reference sequence). The CDR3 consists of 14 residues. The CDR3 sequence is CASTDQWRDTEAFF. CDR3 DNA sequence: TGTGCCAGTACCGATCAGTGGAGGGACACTGAAGCTTTCTTT.

The V gene is TRBV7-3, the J gene TRBJ2-5, with D unclear. Germline V gene data show CDR1 as SGHTA and CDR2 as FQGTGA. CDR3 length equals 13 residues. V was shortened by 5 bases and J by 8 bases, with 15 bases between the two germline ends. Here the CDR3 reads CASSTTAGGTQYF. The CDR3, as DNA: TGTGCCAGCAGCACCACGGCCGGTGGAACCCAGTACTTC.

This clone was seen a few times. The V and J genes are TRBV6-5 and TRBJ1-5, with 10 bases matching TRBD1. Trimming removed 6 bases from V and 6 bases from J; junction bases left unmatched: 8. CDR3 length: 15 residues. CDR1 and CDR2 (germline): MNHEY, SVGAGI. CDR3 sequence reads: CASSRQGAVGQPQHF. The CDR3 DNA follows: TGTGCCAGCAGCCGACAGGGGGCGGTTGGTCAGCCCCAGCATTTT.

This chain joins TRBV6-6 and TRBJ2-2, with 7 bases fitting TRBD2. Losses at the gene ends were 7 bases for V and 5 bases for J; bases not matched to a gene: 7. This CDR3 region has 14 residues. Germline-derived CDR1 and CDR2 are MNHNY and SVGAGI (reference sequence). The DNA for the CDR3 is TGTGCCAGCAATAGGGAGGGGTGGACCGGGGAGCTGTTTTTT. This translates into CASNREGWTGELFF.

This clone was detected once. CDR3 nucleotides: TGTGCCAGCAGCTCCTTAAGGGACAGGCTAAATCAGCCCCAGCATTTT. Its protein product is CASSSLRDRLNQPQHF. The chain uses TRBV11-3 and TRBJ1-5; the match to TRBD1 covers 8 bases. CDR3 length: 16 residues. V shed 4 bases, J shed 4 bases, and the junction held 9 bases outside the gene matches. Germline V gives CDR1 SGHNT, CDR2 YENEEA.

The J gene is TRBJ2-7, the V gene TRBV5-1; 7 bases map to TRBD1. The germline gives CDR1 SGHRS, CDR2 YFSETQ. V shed 5 bases, J shed 0 bases, and the junction held 2 bases outside the gene matches. There are 13 residues in the CDR3. The CDR3 spells CASRSGGSYEQYF. In DNA form, the CDR3 reads TGCGCCAGCAGATCAGGGGGCTCCTACGAGCAGTACTTC.

The V and J genes are TRBV4-1 and TRBJ2-2; D may match TRBD1 or TRBD2 (6 bases each). The CDR3 is made up of 14 amino acids. The ends were cut back, 11 bases at V and 3 bases at J, with 16 bases in the middle. Germline-derived CDR1 and CDR2 are MGHRA and YSYEKL. CDR3 in DNA: TGCGCCGGGGGCGGGACGTTGGACACCGGGGAGCTGTTTTTT. Its translation: CAGGGTLDTGELFF.

The chain has TRBV5-1 and TRBJ2-7; TRBD2 agrees at 8 bases. The CDR3 is 13 residues long. The J segment lost 3 bases and the V segment lost 4 bases, leaving 3 bases of the junction unmatched. Germline V gene sequence: CDR1 SGHRS, CDR2 YFSETQ. CDR3 sequence: CASSPGGYYEQYF. CDR3 DNA: TGCGCCAGCAGCCCGGGGGGGTACTACGAGCAGTACTTC.

The chain is built from TRBV19 and TRBJ2-1, with 11 bases matching TRBD2. V lost 2 bases, J lost 1 base, and 4 bases stayed unmatched. Germline values: CDR1 LNHDA, CDR2 SQIVND (reference sequence). The CDR3 spans 17 residues. For the CDR3, the DNA is TGTGCCAGTAGTATAACTACTAGCGGGAGATCCTACAATGAGCAGTTCTTC. Encoded protein: CASSITTSGRSYNEQFF.

This chain links TRBV7-9 with TRBJ2-5; a possible D gene is TRBD1 (6 bases). In germline, CDR1 is SEHNR, CDR2 FQNEAQ (reference sequence). This CDR3 contains 15 residues. V lost 6 bases and J 2 bases, leaving 16 bases between the germline ends. This chain's CDR3 is CASRAAGTSQETQYF. The DNA of the CDR3 is TGTGCCAGCAGGGCTGCCGGGACATCACAAGAGACCCAGTACTTC.

This clone was seen a few times. The chain links TRBV6-1 to TRBJ1-2; 10 nucleotides align to TRBD1. V gave up 7 bases and J gave up 3 bases; unmatched junction bases: 8. This CDR3 is 15 amino acids long. Germline CDR1 is MNHNS and CDR2 is SASEGT. The CDR3 reads CASTPVTGGDYGYTF. DNA of the CDR3: TGTGCCAGCACCCCGGTGACAGGGGGCGACTATGGCTACACCTTC.

The chain employs TRBV6-1 and TRBJ2-7; D is unclear. Looked up from germline, CDR1 is MNHNS and CDR2 is SASEGT. The CDR3 sequence is 13 residues long. The V end lost 5 bases, the J end lost 0 bases, and 8 bases lay between the germline ends. The CDR3 region is CASSPLGSYEQYF. Written as DNA, the CDR3 is TGTGCCAGCAGTCCCCTGGGCTCCTACGAGCAGTACTTC.

The chain combines TRBV18 with TRBJ2-1, with 7 positions matching TRBD1. The CDR3 totals 14 residues. Looked up from germline, CDR1 is KGHSH and CDR2 is LQKENI. With 3 bases clipped from V and 6 bases from J, the junction kept 5 bases outside the gene matches. The CDR3 here is CASSPTTGINEQFF. In nucleotides, the CDR3 is TGTGCCAGCTCACCCACGACAGGGATCAATGAGCAGTTCTTC.

The chain recombines TRBV19 with TRBJ2-7; 11 positions match TRBD1. The CDR3 spans 15 residues. Unmatched junction bases numbered 9, after V lost 6 bases and J lost 5 bases. Germline V lookup: CDR1 LNHDA, CDR2 SQIVND (reference sequence). The CDR3 bases are TGTGCCAGTAGCCCGAGGACAGGGGGCCACAACGAGCAGTACTTC. Translating gives CASSPRTGGHNEQYF.

The chain is built from TRBV19 and TRBJ1-5; TRBD1 might be the D (6 bases). Per germline, CDR1 LNHDA and CDR2 SQIVND (reference sequence). This CDR3 spans 13 amino acids. V lost 5 bases, J lost 7 bases, and 12 bases lay in between. The DNA of the CDR3 is TGTGCCAGTAGTGCCCAGGGGCTACAGCCCCAGCATTTT. Its translation: CASSAQGLQPQHF.

The chain carries TRBV7-3 and TRBJ1-2; 9 nucleotides match TRBD1. V was clipped by 5 bases and J by 8 bases; unmatched bases: 24. Per germline, CDR1 SGHTA and CDR2 FQGTGA. The CDR3 totals 19 residues. The CDR3 is CASSISPPDPTGGEDGYTF. CDR3 bases: TGTGCCAGCAGCATATCTCCCCCAGACCCAACAGGGGGCGAGGACGGCTACACCTTC. Full variable domain (remainder filled in from reference TRBV7-3 and TRBJ1-2): GAGVSQTPSNKVTEKGKYVELRCDPISGHTALYWYRQSLGQGPEFLIYFQGTGAADDSGLPNDRFFAVRPEGSVSTLKIQRTERGDSAVYLCASSISPPDPTGGEDGYTFGSGTRLTVV.

The CDR3 DNA reads as TGTGCCAGTAAAAAGCGGGAGGGAAATGAGCAGTTCTTC. Protein sequence: CASKKREGNEQFF. The chain couples TRBV19 to TRBJ2-1, with 10 bases aligning to TRBD2. The J segment lost 7 bases and the V segment lost 7 bases, leaving 4 bases of the junction unmatched. This CDR3 has 13 residues. Per the germline V gene, CDR1 is LNHDA and CDR2 is SQIVND (reference sequence).

The V gene is TRBV7-2, the J gene TRBJ2-2; weak D call: TRBD1 (6 bases). Per germline, CDR1 SGHTA and CDR2 FQGNSA. CDR3 size: 15 residues. Trimming removed 3 bases from V and 7 bases from J, with 15 bases in between. CDR3 loop: CASSFYRPDSGELFF. The DNA for the CDR3 is TGTGCCAGCAGCTTCTACCGTCCGGACAGCGGGGAGCTGTTTTTT.

Only one count was recorded for this clone. CDR3 bases: TGTGCCAGCAGCTACCGGCCCGGGGGGGCGGGAGAGACCCAGTACTTC. As protein: CASSYRPGGAGETQYF. The rearrangement joins TRBV7-2 to TRBJ2-5; TRBD2 matches at 8 bases. The CDR3 covers 16 residues. Germline V gene lookup returns CDR1 SGHTA and CDR2 FQGNSA. The J segment lost 4 bases and the V segment lost 4 bases, leaving 11 bases of the junction unmatched.

This clone is a singleton in its sample. The V call is TRBV6-5, the J call TRBJ2-3, with D hard to call. Trimming took 8 bases from V and 5 from J, leaving 5 bases between them. CDR1 and CDR2 from the germline V gene are MNHEY and SVGAGI. This CDR3 has 10 residues. CDR3 bases: TGTGCCAGCGAAATAGATACGCAGTATTTT. Translating it yields CASEIDTQYF.

This chain links TRBV13 with TRBJ1-2; TRBD1 might be the D (6 bases). The CDR3 contains 16 residues. Trimming stripped 0 bases from V and 6 bases from J, with 17 bases between. CDR1 is PRHDT and CDR2 is FYEKMQ in the germline V gene (reference sequence). CDR3 loop: CASSLGGQSHRNGYTF. The CDR3 DNA is TGTGCCAGCAGCTTAGGAGGACAGAGCCACAGGAATGGCTACACCTTC.

This sequence joins TRBV10-3 and TRBJ2-3, with TRBD2 identical over 11 bases. This CDR3 is built from 16 residues. In germline, CDR1 is ENHRY, CDR2 SYGVKD. Trimming at V came to 6 bases and at J to 1 base, leaving 6 bases not matched to a gene. CDR3 nucleotides: TGTGCCATCAGCACGGGGACTAGCGGTGGCACAGATACGCAGTATTTT. Residues: CAISTGTSGGTDTQYF.

The CDR3 nucleotides read TGTGCCAGCAGCTTCCAGGGAGGTTTGGGCACAGATACGCAGTATTTT. As protein: CASSFQGGLGTDTQYF. V gene TRBV7-9 combines with J gene TRBJ2-3; tentatively, D is TRBD2 (6 bases). Between the trimmed V and J ends, which lost 3 bases and 1 base, there was a span of 14 bases. The CDR3 totals 16 residues. CDR1 and CDR2 from the germline V gene are SEHNR and FQNEAQ (reference sequence).

The chain is built from TRBV5-1 and TRBJ1-5; D unresolved. The CDR3 covers 16 residues. Germline V gives CDR1 SGHRS, CDR2 YFSETQ. Trimming stripped 0 bases from V and 1 base from J, with 11 bases between. CDR3 sequence reads: CASSLGGRTSNQPQHF. The CDR3 DNA reads as TGCGCCAGCAGCTTGGGTGGCAGAACGAGCAATCAGCCCCAGCATTTT.

The CDR3 spells CASSPSTPGQGKREQYF. CDR3 coding DNA: TGTGCCAGCTCACCATCCACTCCGGGACAGGGAAAGCGCGAGCAGTACTTC. The gene calls are TRBV18 and TRBJ2-7; 9 bases match TRBD1. Trimming cost V 2 bases and J 6 bases; bases outside gene matches: 14. The CDR3 covers 17 residues. Per the germline V gene, CDR1 is KGHSH and CDR2 is LQKENI.

The CDR3 nucleotides read TGTGCCAGTAGTCCCGGGGATCTTAGCTCCTACGAGCAGTACTTC. Protein product: CASSPGDLSSYEQYF. The chain joins TRBV19 to TRBJ2-7; weak D call: TRBD2 (5 bases). The CDR3 covers 15 residues. Germline loops: CDR1 LNHDA, CDR2 SQIVND (reference sequence). The V end was cut by 5 bases, the J end by 0 bases, with 14 bases between.

The chain is built from TRBV7-2 and TRBJ2-5; possibly TRBD1 or TRBD2 for D (6 bases each). V was cut by 1 base and J by 4 bases, with 10 bases left in between. Germline V gene lookup returns CDR1 SGHTA and CDR2 FQGNSA. The CDR3 covers 14 residues. In nucleotides, the CDR3 is TGTGCCAGCAGCTTAGGTACGGGGGCAGAGACCCAGTACTTC. Residues: CASSLGTGAETQYF.

The CDR3 DNA reads TGTGCCAGCAGCTTAGGCTATCCAGGGGCGTTCGCTTTCTTT. Residues: CASSLGYPGAFAFF. The J gene is TRBJ1-1, the V gene TRBV11-2; TRBD1 might be the D (6 bases). This CDR3 region has 14 residues. Trimming left V 1 base short and J 11 bases short, with 17 bases between. Germline loops: CDR1 SGHAT, CDR2 FQNNGV.

This sequence joins TRBV10-3 and TRBJ2-1, with a possible D match to TRBD2 (6 bases). From germline, CDR1 is ENHRY and CDR2 SYGVKD. The length of the CDR3 is 12 residues. The V gene lost 6 bases and the J gene lost 6 bases, with 9 bases spanning the gap. CDR3 protein: CAISGSSNEQFF. The CDR3 region has the DNA TGTGCCATCAGCGGGAGTAGCAATGAGCAGTTCTTC.

CDR3 in amino acids: CASSAKGAMYTEAFF. The DNA of the CDR3 is TGTGCCAGCTCAGCAAAGGGGGCAATGTACACTGAAGCTTTCTTT. The rearrangement joins TRBV18 to TRBJ1-1; 7 nucleotides align to TRBD1. Germline CDR1 is KGHSH and CDR2 is LQKENI. J gave up 3 bases and V 5 bases, and 9 bases lay outside the gene matches. The CDR3 totals 15 residues.